This T cell receptor beta chain was retrieved from a study of OX40 agonist ivuxolimab in advanced cancers. General study findings and limits: Some of the nonresponding patients also showed low levels of normalized T-cell clonal expansion.

Method: immunoSEQ multiplex PCR; TCRdb's copy keeps in-frame clones and lacks some. The sample shows about 110,000 clones, 75% to 95% of them seen only once. V trimming: 4 bases; J trimming: 6 bases; junction bases outside the gene matches: 18. From germline, CDR1 is SGHRS and CDR2 YFSETQ. The length of the CDR3 is 18 residues. This clone was counted between two and nine times. What it recognizes is unknown. The input for sequencing was CD4+ or CD8+ T cells sorted from blood, taken in a trial of the OX40 agonist ivuxolimab. The receptor was isolated from an adult with an advanced solid tumor such as melanoma, head and neck, liver or kidney cancer. J is TRBJ2-1 and V is TRBV5-1; TRBD1 matches at 8 bases. The CDR3 loop is CASSQGPLGQGSANEQFF. The CDR3 DNA reads as TGCGCCAGCAGCCAAGGTCCTTTAGGACAGGGTTCAGCCAATGAGCAGTTCTTC.